One T cell receptor beta chain is described in this entry. In its sample, this clonotype was seen many times. The target of this receptor is not known. Base qualities are not recorded, but no much larger clone differs from it by a single base. The cysteine opens and the phenylalanine closes a CDR3 of 17 amino acids. Of the read, only the CDR3 DNA is kept; its 51 bases are in frame from base 1. From a lookup of the germline V gene, CDR1 and CDR2 are MDHEN and SYDVKM. The junction shows trimming of 5 bases on V and 5 bases on J, plus 24 bases between the germline ends. This sample was taken from a study of T cells in Graves' hyperthyroidism and ophthalmopathy (dated by TCRdb to the late 2010s). For the wider study: Peripheral blood samples were taken at initial diagnosis, before any treatment was given. According to the paper, TCR Vbeta CDR3 sequencing was carried out on about 140 peripheral blood samples, which came from around 43 ophthalmopathy, fewer than 80 hyperthyroidism and some 17 progressor patients. The study also compared thyroid tissue and blood T-cell repertoires from about 6 Graves' hyperthyroidism patients. TCR V-J signatures able to tell the groups apart were searched for in a discovery cohort of 90 to 100 patients, of whom fewer than 45 had Graves' ophthalmopathy and roughly 57 had stable Graves' hyperthyroidism. An independent validation cohort of around 19 hyperthyroidism patients and about 16 patients who later progressed to ophthalmopathy tested prospective prediction of ophthalmopathy. The roughly 100 discovery patients were randomly divided into training and test sets at a 7:3 ratio. After sampling, hyperthyroidism patients received methimazole starting at 30 mg daily, and ophthalmopathy patients received high-dose intravenous methylprednisolone. General findings and caveats noted by the study authors: Most expanded thyroid clonotypes (frequency above 0.001) were also detected in blood, a finding suggesting that blood repertoires may reflect thyroid immune responses. Ophthalmopathy was separated from stable hyperthyroidism by a 13 V-J signature model, with approximately 89% sensitivity and roughly 81% specificity obtained in cross-validation and 80%/75% obtained in testing. In validation, progression to ophthalmopathy was predicted by the model with 55% to 71% sensitivity and 72.22% specificity, a median of approximately 6.5 months before onset. Sample size was not statistically predetermined, and blinding of investigators to group allocation was not performed.

The TCR beta CDR3 regions were amplified from the RNA transcripts. For the first round of RT-PCR on the TCR CDR3, the HTBI primer set was used together with the Qiagen OneStep RT-PCR kit. A second multiplex PCR round built the libraries, followed by size selection and purification. The libraries were sequenced on an Illumina HiSeq2000 using paired-end 100 bp reads. As for the original processing: SOAPnuke was used to process the raw data, with reads discarded if the reads contained adapters or uncalled bases, had a mean Phred below 15, or lacked an exact constant-primer or identifier match. High-quality paired reads were merged using COPE v1.2.5, and each unique nucleotide sequence was defined as a clonotype. MiTCR v1.1 was used to align the clonotypes against IMGT TRBV, TRBD and TRBJ reference segments. The analysis included only V-J combinations with a frequency above 0.0001, which together covered 99% to 99.2% of the repertoires. A TCS score was defined as the ratio of F50 (clonal expansion) to E x V (chaos), with BLOSUM62-based TCRdist applied between CDR3 peptides within each V-J. Welch's t-statistics and random forest reduced 500 to 550 V-J features to fewer than 15, which were used in a naive Bayes classifier (R e1071). The similarity between thyroid and blood repertoires was quantified using the Morisita-Horn index. Through fastp at Q25 and MiXCR, TCRdb rebuilt clones from the public reads, retaining in-frame beta chains. Entries are consolidated by CDR3 protein sequence, retaining the most common genes and DNA. The V and J calls reflect TCRdb's pipeline rather than the authors' work. Across this sample there are 700,000 to 950,000 distinct CDR3 sequences, with over 35% seen only once. The ten largest clones take up roughly 30% of the sample.

Graves' hyperthyroidism was defined as stable when no progression to ophthalmopathy occurred over 18 months of follow-up. Hyperthyroidism patients were newly diagnosed, had a disease duration of under 2 months, and were aged 18 to 65 years. Any patient with an uncontrolled infection, another autoimmune disease, pregnancy or lactation was excluded. Diagnoses were based on clinical symptoms, serum thyroxine and TRAb, thyroid ultrasound and orbital computed tomography. Ficoll-Paque density gradient centrifugation was used to isolate PBMCs from about 9 ml of fresh peripheral blood. Total RNA was extracted using Trizol reagent, and RNA quality was assessed on an Agilent 2100 Bioanalyzer.

The TCR originated in a woman between 40 and 50 years old with Graves' hyperthyroidism. The sequencing input was blood. This chain is built from TRBV28 and TRBJ1-1, with the D gene not confidently named. The nucleotides read TGTGCCAGCAGTCCTCTGGTAACGGCCTGGATCTCAACTGAAGCTTTCTTT. It is translated as CASSPLVTAWISTEAFF. Supplemented by the reference TRBV28 and TRBJ1-1 proteins around the CDR3, the complete variable domain is DVKVTQSSRYLVKRTGEKVFLECVQDMDHENMFWYRQDPGLGLRLIYFSYDVKMKEKGDIPEGYSVSREKKERFSLILESASTNQTSMYLCASSPLVTAWISTEAFFGQGTRLTVV.